This TCR beta chain was obtained from a study of T cell repertoires in cytomegalovirus infection. Overall study: HLA-C-restricted CMV epitopes, recently identified, and well-studied HLA-B-restricted ones were used by the study. Public TCR beta signatures marked donors with CMV infection and the matching HLA. Study conclusions and caveats: People with CMV and the relevant HLA were identified by cumulative public TCR beta family frequency. It was HLA-C-restricted CMV-specific TCR beta clonotypes that dominated the response ex vivo.

From germline, CDR1 is MNHEY and CDR2 SMNVEV (reference sequence). The CDR3 consists of 15 residues. Deletions cut 2 bases from V and 0 bases from J, with 10 bases between. This clonotype was found many times. Antigen: not known. MiXCR was run by TCRdb on the reads, yielding one entry per CDR3 protein. The repertoire consists of around 310,000 distinct CDR3 sequences, with almost 30% occurring once and the leading ten covering 20%. This sequence was found in a human donor in good health (CMV status not recorded). Some clones in this sample may be carry-over from other donors' samples. The V call is TRBV27, the J call TRBJ1-1; TRBD1 might be the D (5 bases). The sequences come from cultured PBMCs, collected from culture after CMV antigen stimulation. CDR3 sequence (DNA): TGTGCCAGCAGTTTAGCGCAGGGTATGAACACTGAAGCTTTCTTT. It encodes CASSLAQGMNTEAFF.